This TCR beta chain came from a study of T cells in Graves' hyperthyroidism and ophthalmopathy. Looking at the study overall: Peripheral blood was drawn at first diagnosis, prior to all treatment. Findings of the study overall: A model of 13 V-J pairs discriminated ophthalmopathy from stable hyperthyroidism.

TCR beta CDR3 region amplification was performed from RNA transcripts. TCR CDR3 regions were first amplified by RT-PCR with HTBI primers. A single record per CDR3 protein comes from TCRdb applying MiXCR to the multiplex PCR reads. In the table there are hundreds of thousands of distinct CDR3 sequences, around 22% of which are singletons. Ten or more counts support this clonotype. Its specificity is unknown. Patients having uncontrolled infection, another autoimmune disease, pregnancy or lactation were not included. Each diagnosis was grounded in clinical symptoms, serum thyroxine and TRAb, thyroid ultrasound, and orbital computed tomography. Trimming shortened V by 6 bases and J by 4 bases, and 15 bases separated the two germline ends. This CDR3 has 14 residues. Per germline, CDR1 MDHEN and CDR2 SYDVKM.

Sequenced sample: blood. The rearrangement joins TRBV28 to TRBJ1-2; D is ambiguous. This TCR was sampled from a woman younger than 45 with Graves' ophthalmopathy. CDR3 loop: CASSHPDQFYGYTF. DNA of the CDR3: TGTGCCAGCAGCCACCCGGACCAGTTCTATGGCTACACCTTC.